A single T cell receptor beta chain is shown here with its context. The data were taken from a study of cytomegalovirus exposure and HLA in healthy donors. Primers for the PCR totalled 60 Vbeta and 13 Jbeta. The protocol was immunoSEQ multiplex PCR, while the TCRdb copy is restricted to in-frame clones and leaves out a portion. This listing includes 75,000 to 85,000 clones. The sample comprised PBMCs. The sequence derives from a man between 18 and 35 years old in good health and CMV-seropositive.

CDR3 coding DNA: TGTGCCAGCAGTATCACAGGGCAAGCTGGCTATGGCTACACCTTC. Amino acids: CASSITGQAGYGYTF. The J gene is TRBJ1-2, the V gene TRBV28, with a weak D call TRBD1 (6 bases). The V end lost 5 bases, the J end lost 4 bases, and 17 bases lay between the germline ends. From germline, CDR1 is MDHEN and CDR2 SYDVKM. The CDR3 loop spans 15 amino acids.